The 2 T cell receptor beta chains reported below all come from one sample, sequenced in a study of blood T cell repertoires in COVID-19. Profiled with immunoSEQ multiplex PCR; TCRdb holds only in-frame clones, not every one. Here the sample spans about 90,000 clones, about nine tenths being singletons. The sample taken for sequencing was peripheral blood. Receptors were obtained from a man between 50 and 59 years old with acute or convalescent COVID-19.

The V call is TRBV2, the J call TRBJ2-7; D uncertain. Germline CDR1 reads SNHLY; CDR2 reads FYNNEI. V gave up 6 bases and J gave up 2 bases, with 14 bases separating them. The CDR3 loop spans 14 amino acids. CDR3 DNA sequence: TGTGCCAGCAGCCGCGACGTCAGCGCCTACGAGCAGTACTTC. Encoded protein: CASSRDVSAYEQYF.

V is TRBV10-1 and J is TRBJ1-5, with D hard to call. CDR3 length: 14 amino acids. The V gene's germline CDR1 is WNHNN and CDR2 SYGVQD (reference sequence). Trimming stripped 2 bases from V and 6 bases from J, with 11 bases between. The DNA for the CDR3 is TGCGCCAGCAGTGAGGCGGGATATGGTCAGCCCCAGCATTTT. This codes for CASSEAGYGQPQHF.